This T cell receptor beta chain was retrieved from a study of beta chain features in type 1 diabetes. This CDR3 has 14 amino acids. The germline V and J ends were trimmed by 4 bases and 0 bases, with 8 bases remaining between them. Germline CDR1 reads SGDLS; CDR2 reads YYNGEE. Findings and caveats of the study: Since sequencing was performed on cDNA, cells with high TCR expression could be over-represented. At VDJ recombination sites, type 1 diabetes patients had fewer insertions and more deleted nucleotides. In these data, an HLA type influence on TCRB rearrangement remained unresolved.

Note on this clone: Its antigen is not identified.

On average, the one heparinised blood draw given by each donor was approximately 120 mL. The study reverse transcribed the entire isolated RNA, so it sequenced expressed TCRB transcripts. Here immunoSEQ multiplex PCR was the method, and the copy in TCRdb shows in-frame clones only, minus some. The table has about 470,000 clones, roughly 31% seen once. The clonotype originates from a man between 18 and 29 years old in good health. The source material was naive CD4+ T cells from blood. The J gene is TRBJ2-1, the V gene TRBV9; possibly TRBD2 for D (5 bases). CDR3 DNA sequence: TGTGCCAGCAGCCTGGCGGGCTCCTACAATGAGCAGTTCTTC. Translation: CASSLAGSYNEQFF.